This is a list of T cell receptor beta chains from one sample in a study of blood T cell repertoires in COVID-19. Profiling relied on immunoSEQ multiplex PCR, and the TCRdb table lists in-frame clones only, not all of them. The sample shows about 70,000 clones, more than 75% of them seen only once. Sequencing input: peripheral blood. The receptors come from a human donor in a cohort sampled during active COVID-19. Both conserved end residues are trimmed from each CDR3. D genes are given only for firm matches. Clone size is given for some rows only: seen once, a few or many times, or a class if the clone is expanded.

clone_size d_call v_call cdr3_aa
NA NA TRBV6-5 ASQGSAGADTEAF
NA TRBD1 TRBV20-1 SASDRVSNQPQH
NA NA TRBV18 ASSLQDGQETQY
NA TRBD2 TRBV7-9 ASSLFAGVQETQY
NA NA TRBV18 ASSPPARAYEQY
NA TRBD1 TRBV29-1 SVVRTGGAAAEAF
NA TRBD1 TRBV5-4 ASSLEGGRPSGANVLT
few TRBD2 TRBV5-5 ASTFTGGYEQY
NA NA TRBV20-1 SASDGSTEAF
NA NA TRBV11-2 ASSLLAGANVLT
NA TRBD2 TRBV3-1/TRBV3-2 ASSQVDRGGRWETQY
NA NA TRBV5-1 ASSTERSGYT
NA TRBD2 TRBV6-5 ATSTSGVYEQY
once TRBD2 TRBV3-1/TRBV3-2 ASSQGSGGAGELF
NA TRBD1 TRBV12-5 ASGLETSGQGFRKTQY
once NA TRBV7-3 ASSLSLEGELF
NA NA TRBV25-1 ASSESSGALTDTQY
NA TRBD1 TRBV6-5 ASSYLDRGNSPLH
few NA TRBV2 ASSLQGNVGELF
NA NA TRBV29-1 SGEGGGTEAF
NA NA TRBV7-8 ASTPLGATNEKLF
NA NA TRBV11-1 ASSPTNPYEQY
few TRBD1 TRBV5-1 ASSCRDRDGNQPQH
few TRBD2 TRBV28 ASSLLGGGARNEQF
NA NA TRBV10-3 AIKEGEGYT
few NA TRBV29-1 SVGRGVDYGYT
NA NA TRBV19 ASSIDRTRSEAF
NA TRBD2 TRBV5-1 ASSPNSGGAEETQY
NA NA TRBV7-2 ASKPSGEPNYGYT
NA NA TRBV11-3 ASSPQGARTGELF
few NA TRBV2 ASSETGDSNQPQH
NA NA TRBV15 ATSRGSGDYGYT
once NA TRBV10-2 ASSRDSGANVLT
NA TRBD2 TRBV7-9 ASSPRTTSGGAYEQY
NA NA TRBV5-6 ASSIQGNTEAF
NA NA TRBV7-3 ASSLGAGGIPEAF
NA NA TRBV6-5 ASTNKKSRNTIY
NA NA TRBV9 ASSVLGGNNGEQF
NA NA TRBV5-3 ARSRQDKIVEPLH
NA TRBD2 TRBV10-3 AISERAGLADTGELF
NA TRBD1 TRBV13 ASSSTGGNSPLH
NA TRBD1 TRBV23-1 ASSQSTGAGNTIY
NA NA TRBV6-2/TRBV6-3 ASSELDSQETQY
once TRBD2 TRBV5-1 ASSSGNRLAGGPGELF
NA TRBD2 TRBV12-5 ASGKASGAPSYNEQF
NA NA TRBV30 AWSVRGTYEQY
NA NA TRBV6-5 ASSYSPGSYEQY
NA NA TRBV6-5 ASSYGGFRSEAF
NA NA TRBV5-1 ASSLTGDSGNTIY
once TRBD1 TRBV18 ASSPTGGKEKLF